The 19 T cell receptor beta chains given below trace back to one sample, sequenced in a study of blood T cell repertoires in COVID-19 (dated by TCRdb to between 2020 and 2021). Library construction relied on the immunoSEQ multiplex PCR assay. As stored in TCRdb, this immuneACCESS dataset retains in-frame rearrangements with V and J assigned. A fraction of the clones does not appear; measured against another copy, unresolved V genes explain less than half of the discrepancy, and the remainder lacks a known reason. This sample has around 320,000 clones in its table, and 75% to 85% of those were observed once. Of the sample, approximately 7.5% falls within the top ten clones. The sequenced sample was peripheral blood. These receptor sequences come from a human donor in a cohort sampled during active COVID-19.

The chain has TRBV19 and TRBJ1-5, with D possibly matching TRBD1 (5 bases). The V gene lost 7 bases and the J gene lost 7 bases, with 17 bases spanning the gap. In germline, CDR1 is LNHDA, CDR2 SQIVND (reference sequence). There are 14 residues in the CDR3. The CDR3 sequence: CASTSGGGLQPQHF. The CDR3 nucleotides read TGTGCCAGTACCTCTGGCGGGGGACTCCAGCCCCAGCATTTT. The full variable domain, its missing parts supplied by reference TRBV19 and TRBJ1-5, is DGGITQSPKYLFRKEGQNVTLSCEQNLNHDAMYWYRQDPGQGLRLIYYSQIVNDFQKGDIAEGYSVSREKKESFPLTVTSAQKNPTAFYLCASTSGGGLQPQHFGDGTRLSIL.

The chain recombines TRBV2 with TRBJ2-6; D gene ambiguous. CDR1 is SNHLY, CDR2 FYNNEI, per germline. This CDR3 spans 16 amino acids. The V and J ends lost 1 base and 2 bases respectively, with 9 bases between them. CDR3 bases: TGTGCCAGCAGTGAAGTTCCAGGCACTGGGGCCAACGTCCTGACTTTC. Translating gives CASSEVPGTGANVLTF.

The rearrangement uses TRBV11-2 and TRBJ1-5; TRBD1 is a possible D gene (6 bases). The germline V and J ends were trimmed by 5 bases and 4 bases, with 12 bases remaining between them. Germline V gene sequence: CDR1 SGHAT, CDR2 FQNNGV. The CDR3 is 14 amino acids. The CDR3 DNA sequence: TGTGCCAGCAGCCAACAGGGTCGGAATCAGCCCCAGCATTTT. This gives the protein CASSQQGRNQPQHF.

This chain uses TRBV6-5 with TRBJ1-1; TRBD1 might be the D (5 bases). The CDR3 runs 15 residues. The V end lost 6 bases, the J end lost 0 bases, and 14 bases lay between the germline ends. The germline V gene has CDR1 MNHEY and CDR2 SVGAGI. CDR3 bases: TGTGCCAGCAGCGTACGGGGGTTCATGAACACTGAAGCTTTCTTT. Its translation is CASSVRGFMNTEAFF.

The chain employs TRBV6-2 or TRBV6-3 and TRBJ1-2; unclear D gene. V was pared by 2 bases and J by 7 bases, with 8 bases between. The germline CDR1 and CDR2 sequences are MNHEY and SVGEGT. CDR3 length equals 12 residues. The DNA for the CDR3 is TGTGCCAGCAGTTACCCCCCTAGTGGCTACACCTTC. Translated: CASSYPPSGYTF.

The V call is TRBV6-6, the J call TRBJ2-1; 8 bases are a match to TRBD2. CDR3 length equals 16 residues. The V segment lost 2 bases and the J segment 5 bases; nucleotides outside the gene matches: 8. Germline-derived CDR1 and CDR2 are MNHNY and SVGAGI (reference sequence). DNA of the CDR3: TGTGCCAGCAGTTACACTCGGACTAGCACTGACAATGAGCAGTTCTTC. Protein: CASSYTRTSTDNEQFF.

The V call is TRBV5-6, the J call TRBJ2-1, with TRBD2 matching 8 bases. V shed 4 bases, J shed 8 bases, and the junction held 11 bases outside the gene matches. The CDR3 has 15 residues. CDR1 is SGHDT and CDR2 is YYEEEE in the germline V gene. CDR3 amino acids: CASSPGYRGGDEQFF. CDR3 in DNA: TGTGCCAGCAGCCCCGGCTACCGGGGGGGCGATGAGCAGTTCTTC.

This chain connects TRBV7-3 to TRBJ1-2, with 10 bases matching TRBD1. The germline V gene encodes CDR1 SGHTA and CDR2 FQGTGA. Trimming at V came to 4 bases and at J to 8 bases, leaving 7 bases not matched to a gene. There are 14 residues in the CDR3. CDR3 sequence: CASSSAGTGEGYTF. The CDR3 DNA is TGTGCCAGCAGCTCCGCAGGGACAGGGGAAGGCTACACCTTC.

A note on this clone: Other DNA sequences in the same sample also yield this CDR3. V gene TRBV5-1 combines with J gene TRBJ2-1; 8 nucleotides line up with TRBD2. The CDR3 covers 14 residues. Germline V lookup: CDR1 SGHRS, CDR2 YFSETQ. V lost 1 base and J lost 3; bases outside the gene matches: 0. CDR3 sequence: CASSLSGGYNEQFF. The CDR3 DNA sequence: TGCGCCAGCAGCTTGAGCGGGGGCTACAATGAGCAGTTCTTC.

This clone has more than one count but fewer than ten. V is TRBV18 and J is TRBJ1-2; TRBD1 agrees at 7 bases. V was clipped by 2 bases and J by 3 bases; unmatched bases: 6. The CDR3 contains 15 residues. CDR1 and CDR2 from the germline V gene are KGHSH and LQKENI. Written as DNA, the CDR3 is TGTGCCAGCTCACCAGAACAGGGGACATACTATGGCTACACCTTC. Protein: CASSPEQGTYYGYTF.

The J gene is TRBJ1-2, the V gene TRBV3-1 (or the pseudogene TRBV3-2), with D perhaps matching TRBD1 (6 bases). This CDR3 has 14 residues. The germline V gene has CDR1 LGHDT and CDR2 YNNKEL (reference sequence). Trimming stripped 1 base from V and 4 bases from J, with 10 bases between. CDR3 region: CASSQVQGSYGYTF. CDR3 DNA sequence: TGTGCCAGCAGCCAAGTCCAGGGGAGCTATGGCTACACCTTC.

For the CDR3, the DNA is TGTGCCAGTAGTATTCAGTACTATGGCTACACCTTC. It specifies CASSIQYYGYTF. The V and J genes are TRBV19 and TRBJ1-2, with D uncertain. The CDR3 consists of 12 residues. Per the germline V gene, CDR1 is LNHDA and CDR2 is SQIVND (reference sequence). V was cut by 3 bases and J by 3 bases, with 5 bases left in between.

This sequence joins TRBV12-5 and TRBJ2-7, with TRBD2 matching over 8 bases. This CDR3 is 14 amino acids long. Germline V lookup: CDR1 LGHNT, CDR2 FRNRAP. The trim removed 7 bases at V and 0 bases at J, leaving 5 bases unmatched. Here the CDR3 reads CASAGGSTSYEQYF. The CDR3 DNA reads TGTGCTAGTGCGGGGGGGTCAACCTCCTACGAGCAGTACTTC.

This clone was observed a single time. J is TRBJ2-3 and V is TRBV6-1, with 9 nucleotides matching TRBD1. CDR3 length: 18 amino acids. CDR1 is MNHNS, CDR2 SASEGT, per germline. V lost 1 base to trimming and J lost 6 bases; unmatched junction nucleotides: 14. CDR3: CASSEGLGGQGSSDTQYF. Written as DNA, the CDR3 is TGTGCCAGCAGTGAAGGGTTAGGGGGACAGGGATCATCCGATACGCAGTATTTT.

This clone was recorded once. The sample holds other DNA sequences that translate to the same CDR3. The chain uses TRBV3-1 (or the pseudogene TRBV3-2) and TRBJ1-2; possible D gene TRBD1, 5 bases. The CDR3 loop spans 12 amino acids. Trimming took 3 bases from V and 8 from J, leaving 10 bases between them. Germline CDR1 LGHDT, CDR2 YNNKEL (reference sequence). The CDR3, as DNA: TGTGCCAGCAGCCAGGGGGGGTTGGGCTACACCTTC. Translation: CASSQGGLGYTF.

This clone appeared a single time. The chain carries TRBV5-3 and TRBJ1-6; weak D call: TRBD1 (6 bases). TRBV5-3 is an ORF, and what it does is uncertain. The germline V and J ends were trimmed by 3 bases and 10 bases, with 14 bases remaining between them. The CDR3 contains 14 residues. CDR3 DNA: TGTGCCAGAAGCTGGGGGGGCGGGGGATCACCCCTCCACTTT. This sequence encodes CARSWGGGGSPLHF.

Many counts were recorded for this clone. Distinct nucleotide sequences in the sample also encode this CDR3. This chain connects TRBV6-5 to TRBJ2-7, with 9 bases fitting TRBD1. This CDR3 contains 15 residues. V lost 2 bases, J lost 2 bases, and 4 bases stayed unmatched. Germline V gives CDR1 MNHEY, CDR2 SVGAGI. CDR3 nucleotide sequence: TGTGCCAGCAGTTACAGTACAGGGGGCGCCTACGAGCAGTACTTC. Translated, it gives CASSYSTGGAYEQYF.

The J gene is TRBJ2-1, the V gene TRBV29-1; D possibly corresponds to TRBD2 (5 bases). Per the germline V gene, CDR1 is SQVTM and CDR2 is ANQGSEA. The CDR3 is 15 amino acids. V was cut by 6 bases and J by 0 bases, with 15 bases left in between. CDR3 loop: CSVDRGFGSYNEQFF. CDR3 DNA: TGCAGCGTAGATCGAGGGTTCGGCTCCTACAATGAGCAGTTCTTC.

This chain connects TRBV7-3 to TRBJ1-1; perhaps TRBD1 as D (6 bases). This CDR3 has 16 amino acids. Germline V lookup: CDR1 SGHTA, CDR2 FQGTGA. V dropped 5 bases and J dropped 4 bases, with 20 bases sitting between them. The CDR3 DNA reads TGTGCCAGCAGCCCCGGGGGGGGGCGCGGGAGCACTGAAGCTTTCTTT. Residues: CASSPGGGRGSTEAFF.